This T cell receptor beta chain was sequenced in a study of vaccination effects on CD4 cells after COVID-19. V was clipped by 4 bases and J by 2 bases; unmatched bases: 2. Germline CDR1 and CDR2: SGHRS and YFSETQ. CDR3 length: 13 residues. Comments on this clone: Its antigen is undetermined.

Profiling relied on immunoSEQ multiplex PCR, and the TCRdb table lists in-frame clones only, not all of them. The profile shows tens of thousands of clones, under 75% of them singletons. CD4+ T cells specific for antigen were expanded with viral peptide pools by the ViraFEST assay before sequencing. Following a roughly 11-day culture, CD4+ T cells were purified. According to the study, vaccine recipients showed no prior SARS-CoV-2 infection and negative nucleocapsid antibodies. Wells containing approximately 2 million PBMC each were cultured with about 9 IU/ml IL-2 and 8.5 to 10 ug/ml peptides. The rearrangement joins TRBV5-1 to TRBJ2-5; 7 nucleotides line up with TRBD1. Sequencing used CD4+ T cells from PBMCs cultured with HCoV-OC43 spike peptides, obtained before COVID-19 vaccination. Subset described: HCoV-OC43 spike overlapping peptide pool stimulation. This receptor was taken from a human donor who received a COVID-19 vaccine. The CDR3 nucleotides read TGCGCCAGCAGCAGGGACAGTCAAGAGACCCAGTACTTC. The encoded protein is CASSRDSQETQYF.